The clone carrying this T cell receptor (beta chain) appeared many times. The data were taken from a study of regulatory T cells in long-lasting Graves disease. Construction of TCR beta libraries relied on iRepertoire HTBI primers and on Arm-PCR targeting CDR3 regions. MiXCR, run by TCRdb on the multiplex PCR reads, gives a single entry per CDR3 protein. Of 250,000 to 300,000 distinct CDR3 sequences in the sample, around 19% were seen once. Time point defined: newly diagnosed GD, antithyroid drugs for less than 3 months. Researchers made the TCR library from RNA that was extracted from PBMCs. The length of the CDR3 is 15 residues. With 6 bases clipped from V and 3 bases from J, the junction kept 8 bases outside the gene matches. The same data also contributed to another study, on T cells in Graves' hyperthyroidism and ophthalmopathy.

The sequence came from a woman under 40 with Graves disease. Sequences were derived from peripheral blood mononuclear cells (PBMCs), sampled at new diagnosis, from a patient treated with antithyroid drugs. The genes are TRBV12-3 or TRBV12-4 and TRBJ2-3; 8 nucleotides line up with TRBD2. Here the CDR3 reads CASRRVRGATDTQYF. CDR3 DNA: TGTGCCAGCAGACGGGTGCGGGGGGCGACAGATACGCAGTATTTT.